This T cell receptor (beta chain) was sequenced for a study of blood T cells in healthy people across ages. Sample-barcoded 5' priming and a J-beta primer mix drove a second PCR of about 7 to 12 cycles. One entry per CDR3 protein, called by TCRdb with MiXCR from the 5' RACE reads. The sample includes approximately 730,000 distinct CDR3 sequences, 43% of them seen just once. This CDR3 is built from 16 residues. Trimming cost V 5 bases and J 6 bases; bases outside gene matches: 10. The sequence was collected from a woman aged 60-70 years in good health. V gene TRBV12-3 or TRBV12-4 combines with J gene TRBJ2-2; 9 nucleotides match TRBD2. Source material: blood. CDR3 protein: CASSPPGERGAGELFF. The DNA of the CDR3 is TGTGCCAGCAGTCCCCCTGGGGAGCGGGGGGCCGGGGAGCTGTTTTTT.